This T cell receptor beta chain originates from a study of T cells in Graves' hyperthyroidism and ophthalmopathy. This CDR3 is 16 amino acids long. V was cut by 5 bases and J by 2 bases, with 22 bases left in between. CDR1 is DFQATT, CDR2 SNEGSKA, per germline (reference sequence). This clonotype was found many times. Amplified TCR beta CDR3 regions derived from RNA transcripts. When the TCR CDR3 underwent first-round RT-PCR, the HTBI primer set was used. TCRdb itself ran the multiplex PCR reads through MiXCR, one entry per CDR3 protein. Here the sample spans 300,000 to 350,000 distinct CDR3 sequences, around 20% being singletons.

The chain couples TRBV20-1 to TRBJ2-7; D not certain. The sequencing input was blood. The receptor was derived from a woman aged 45-60 years with Graves' hyperthyroidism. DNA for the CDR3: TGCAGTGCTCACATATCAGGCTCTGCCACAGCCTACGAGCAGTACTTC. Translating it yields CSAHISGSATAYEQYF.